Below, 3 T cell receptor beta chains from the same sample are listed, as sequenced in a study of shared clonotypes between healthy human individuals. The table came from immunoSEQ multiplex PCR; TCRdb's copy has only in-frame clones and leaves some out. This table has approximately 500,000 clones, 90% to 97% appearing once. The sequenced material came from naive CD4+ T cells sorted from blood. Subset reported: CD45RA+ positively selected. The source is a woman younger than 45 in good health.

The CDR3 bases are TGTGCCAGCAGAGAGTTGGGGACAGGGGTGAACGAGCAGTACTTC. Translating it yields CASRELGTGVNEQYF. The chain is built from TRBV7-8 and TRBJ2-7; 10 nucleotides align to TRBD1. CDR1 and CDR2 from the germline V gene are SGHVS and FQNEAQ. Trimming took 6 bases from V and 5 from J; bases not matched to a gene: 10. The CDR3 has 15 residues.

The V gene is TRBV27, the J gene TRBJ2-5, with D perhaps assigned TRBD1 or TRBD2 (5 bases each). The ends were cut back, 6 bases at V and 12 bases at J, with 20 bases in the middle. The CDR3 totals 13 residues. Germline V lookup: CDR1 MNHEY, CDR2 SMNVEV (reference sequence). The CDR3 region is CASSDRGPPHEYF. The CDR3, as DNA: TGTGCCAGCAGCGATCGGGGCCCACCCCACGAGTACTTC.

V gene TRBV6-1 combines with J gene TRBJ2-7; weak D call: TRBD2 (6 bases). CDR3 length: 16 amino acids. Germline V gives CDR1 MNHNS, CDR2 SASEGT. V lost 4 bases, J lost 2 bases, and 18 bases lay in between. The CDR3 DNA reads TGTGCCAGCAGTGTTGTCCGGGACTTAAGGCCCTACGAGCAGTACTTC. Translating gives CASSVVRDLRPYEQYF.